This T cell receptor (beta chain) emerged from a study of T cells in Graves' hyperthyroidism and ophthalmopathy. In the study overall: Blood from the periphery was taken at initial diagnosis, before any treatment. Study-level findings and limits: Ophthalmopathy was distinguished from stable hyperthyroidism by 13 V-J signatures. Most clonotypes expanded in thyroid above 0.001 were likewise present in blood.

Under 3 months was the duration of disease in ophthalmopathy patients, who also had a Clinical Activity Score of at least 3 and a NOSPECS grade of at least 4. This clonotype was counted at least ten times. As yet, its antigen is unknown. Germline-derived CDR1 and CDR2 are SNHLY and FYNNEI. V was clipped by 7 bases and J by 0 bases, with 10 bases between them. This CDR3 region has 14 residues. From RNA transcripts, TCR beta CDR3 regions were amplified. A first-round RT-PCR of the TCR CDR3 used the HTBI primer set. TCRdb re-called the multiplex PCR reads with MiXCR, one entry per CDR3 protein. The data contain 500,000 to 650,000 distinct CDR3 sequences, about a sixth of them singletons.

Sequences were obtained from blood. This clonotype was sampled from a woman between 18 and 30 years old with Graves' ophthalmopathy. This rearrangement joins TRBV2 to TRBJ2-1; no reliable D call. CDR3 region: CASTMLSSYNEQFF. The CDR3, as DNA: TGTGCCAGCACGATGTTAAGCTCCTACAATGAGCAGTTCTTC.